This T cell receptor beta chain was recorded in a study of cytomegalovirus exposure and HLA in healthy donors. This CDR3 has 13 residues. J gave up 7 bases and V 6 bases, and 9 bases lay outside the gene matches. Looked up from germline, CDR1 is SGHRS and CDR2 is YFSETQ. Primers: 60 Vbeta forward and 13 Jbeta reverse. Here immunoSEQ multiplex PCR was the method, and the copy in TCRdb shows in-frame clones only, minus some. The repertoire holds approximately 170,000 clones, with around four fifths as singletons. General study results and limits: Some highly shared sequence variants likely arose as a pipeline artifact. The CMV antigen specificity of a few CMV-associated chains was confirmed through in vitro analysis. Researchers reported in a later analysis that common viral pathogens appeared linked to several top clusters. Among TCR beta chains, those listed as cytomegalovirus-associated numbered 164.

With regard to this clone: Antigen unknown.

This receptor was taken from a man between 18 and 35 years old in good health and CMV-seropositive. Sequencing was carried out using PBMCs. The V call is TRBV5-1, the J call TRBJ1-2, with 7 bases matching TRBD1. The CDR3 DNA follows: TGCGCCAGCAACCTCGGACAGGACGGTGGCTACACCTTC. Protein product: CASNLGQDGGYTF.